This passage covers 14 T cell receptor beta chains from one sample sequenced in a study of Ad26.COV2.S vaccination and SARS-CoV-2 variants. Here immunoSEQ multiplex PCR was the method, and the copy in TCRdb shows in-frame clones only, minus some. Of around 370,000 clones in the sample, 92% were seen once. This specimen consisted of peripheral blood, obtained after recovery from COVID-19. The source of these receptors is a human donor who had recovered from COVID-19.

The gene calls are TRBV7-9 and TRBJ2-7; 9 bases match TRBD2. V shed 0 bases and J 1 base; nucleotides not matched to a gene: 4. Germline V gene sequence: CDR1 SEHNR, CDR2 FQNEAQ (reference sequence). This CDR3 spans 16 amino acids. CDR3 in DNA: TGTGCCAGCAGCTTAGCGAGGACTAGCGAGTCCTACGAGCAGTACTTC. Translation gives CASSLARTSESYEQYF.

V is TRBV18 and J is TRBJ2-7; D gene unclear. With 1 base removed from V and 1 base from J, the gap between germline ends came to 11 bases. The CDR3 consists of 15 residues. Germline CDR1 and CDR2: KGHSH and LQKENI. The CDR3, as DNA: TGTGCCAGCTCACCACAGGACGGATTATCCTACGAGCAGTACTTC. Its protein product is CASSPQDGLSYEQYF.

The chain employs TRBV3-1 (or the pseudogene TRBV3-2) and TRBJ2-7, with TRBD1 identical over 9 bases. With 1 base clipped from V and 7 bases from J, the junction kept 8 bases outside the gene matches. Germline CDR1 and CDR2: LGHDT and YNNKEL (reference sequence). The CDR3 spans 15 residues. The DNA for the CDR3 is TGTGCCAGCAGCCAAGGCGGACAGGGGCGGGGGGAGCAGTACTTC. Translation gives CASSQGGQGRGEQYF.

About this clone: The sample has other DNA sequences that encode this CDR3 too. The rearrangement uses TRBV20-1 and TRBJ2-3; D gene ambiguous. Germline V gene sequence: CDR1 DFQATT, CDR2 SNEGSKA (reference sequence). This CDR3 contains 11 residues. With 6 bases removed from V and 3 bases from J, the gap between germline ends came to 7 bases. This CDR3 reads CSARITDTQYF. DNA of the CDR3: TGCAGTGCCAGGATAACAGATACGCAGTATTTT.

The genes are TRBV9 and TRBJ1-5; D ambiguous. In germline, CDR1 is SGDLS, CDR2 YYNGEE. V lost 3 bases, J lost 0 bases, and 7 bases lay in between. CDR3 size: 14 residues. CDR3 nucleotides: TGTGCCAGCAGCGAGACCCATAGCAATCAGCCCCAGCATTTT. Encoded protein: CASSETHSNQPQHF.

The chain employs TRBV13 and TRBJ1-1, with D possibly TRBD1 on 5 matching bases. V was pared by 10 bases and J by 2 bases, with 17 bases between. This CDR3 spans 14 amino acids. Germline lookup yields CDR1 PRHDT and CDR2 FYEKMQ (reference sequence). CDR3 in DNA: TGTGCCACCAACCTCAGACAGTACAACACTGAAGCTTTCTTT. Amino acids: CATNLRQYNTEAFF.

This clone was counted once. The rearrangement joins TRBV24-1 to TRBJ1-5, with D hard to call. Germline lookup yields CDR1 KGHDR and CDR2 SFDVKD. This CDR3 has 13 residues. V gave up 4 bases and J gave up 7 bases, with 10 bases separating them. CDR3 in amino acids: CATSDRGNQPQHF. CDR3 DNA: TGTGCCACCAGTGACCGAGGGAACCAGCCCCAGCATTTT.

This CDR3 is CASSLGRQETQYF. As DNA, the CDR3 is TGTGCCAGCAGCCTGGGACGGCAAGAGACCCAGTACTTC. The V and J genes are TRBV5-4 and TRBJ2-5; D is possibly TRBD1 or TRBD2 (5 bases each). The CDR3 extends over 13 amino acids. Germline V gives CDR1 SGHNT, CDR2 YYREEE (reference sequence). V gave up 4 bases and J gave up 2 bases, with 9 bases separating them. The full variable domain, with the rest looked up from reference TRBV5-4 and TRBJ2-5, is ETGVTQSPTHLIKTRGQQVTLRCSSQSGHNTVSWYQQALGQGPQFIFQYYREEENGRGNFPPRFSGLQFPNYSSELNVNALELDDSALYLCASSLGRQETQYFGPGTRLLVL.

The count of this clone is one. The chain couples TRBV14 to TRBJ1-1, with D possibly being TRBD1 (5 bases). Germline V gives CDR1 SGHDN, CDR2 FVKESK. V was shortened by 4 bases and J by 7 bases, with 22 bases between the two germline ends. The CDR3 extends over 16 amino acids. The CDR3 nucleotides are TGTGCCAGCAGCCCCTCCGGGACGGGACGGGTATTTGAAGCTTTCTTT. The encoded protein is CASSPSGTGRVFEAFF.

This clone appeared once. The V call is TRBV7-3, the J call TRBJ1-1; TRBD1 might be the D (6 bases). Trimming pared 8 bases from V and 7 bases from J, leaving 20 bases between. Germline V CDR1 and CDR2: SGHTA, FQGTGA. The CDR3 is 14 residues long. The CDR3 sequence is CASRQGGTINEAFF. The CDR3, as DNA: TGTGCCAGCCGCCAAGGGGGGACAATTAATGAAGCTTTCTTT. Complete variable domain (other parts from reference TRBV7-3 and TRBJ1-1): GAGVSQTPSNKVTEKGKYVELRCDPISGHTALYWYRQSLGQGPEFLIYFQGTGAADDSGLPNDRFFAVRPEGSVSTLKIQRTERGDSAVYLCASRQGGTINEAFFGQGTRLTVV.

The chain uses TRBV3-1 (or the pseudogene TRBV3-2) and TRBJ1-2; D gene unclear. The CDR3 totals 15 residues. Germline values: CDR1 LGHDT, CDR2 YNNKEL (reference sequence). Trimming removed 0 bases from V and 0 bases from J, with 8 bases in between. In DNA, the CDR3 is TGTGCCAGCAGCCAAGAATATCAGGCTAACTATGGCTACACCTTC. Its protein product is CASSQEYQANYGYTF.

This chain connects TRBV10-1 to TRBJ1-2; no clear D. Trimming cost V 7 bases and J 3 bases, with 15 bases left between them. This CDR3 contains 14 residues. CDR1 is WNHNN and CDR2 is SYGVQD in the germline V gene (reference sequence). The CDR3 reads CASTGRGMDYGYTF. The CDR3 DNA reads as TGCGCCAGCACCGGTCGGGGAATGGACTATGGCTACACCTTC.

The genes are TRBV18 and TRBJ2-6, with D hard to call. Germline V lookup: CDR1 KGHSH, CDR2 LQKENI. This CDR3 has 16 residues. V was cut by 4 bases and J by 0 bases, with 10 bases left in between. CDR3 loop: CASSRPSLSGANVLTF. In DNA form, the CDR3 reads TGTGCCAGCTCACGCCCTAGTCTCTCTGGGGCCAACGTCCTGACTTTC.

The V gene is TRBV6-5, the J gene TRBJ2-3, with 10 bases fitting TRBD2. Germline CDR1 MNHEY, CDR2 SVGAGI. Trimming cost V 6 bases and J 4 bases; bases outside gene matches: 7. The CDR3 runs to 15 residues. The CDR3 coding sequence is TGTGCCAGCAGACCTGCTAGCGGGGGTTCAGATACGCAGTATTTT. Translating gives CASRPASGGSDTQYF.